This record covers a single T cell receptor beta chain. This specimen belongs to a study of intratumoral heterogeneity in liver cancer. Measured with immunoSEQ multiplex PCR; TCRdb has only the in-frame clones, and not every one. Of approximately 3,600 clones in the sample, 40% to 55% are singletons; the top ten hold 26%. Tumour samples came from separate, distinct regions of the hepatocellular carcinoma nodule. CDR1 and CDR2 from the germline V gene are MDHEN and SYDVKM. J gave up 1 base and V 5 bases, and 7 bases lay outside the gene matches. The CDR3 has 15 amino acids. The chain is built from TRBV28 and TRBJ2-7; 8 bases align to TRBD1. The sequencing here drew on tumor tissue, taken before any cancer treatment. The source is a man in his 70s with hepatocellular carcinoma. The CDR3 reads CASSKPGTGSYEQYV. The CDR3 DNA is TGTGCCAGCAGTAAGCCCGGGACAGGATCCTACGAGCAGTACGTC.